This passage covers 16 T cell receptor beta chains from one sample sequenced in a study of OX40 agonist ivuxolimab in advanced cancers. The method was immunoSEQ multiplex PCR; TCRdb's version includes in-frame clones alone and lacks a portion of them. The sample shows about 75,000 clones, approximately 81% of them seen only once. The specimen was CD4+ or CD8+ T cells sorted from blood, collected in a trial of the OX40 agonist ivuxolimab. The receptors were sampled from an adult with an advanced solid tumor such as melanoma, head and neck, liver or kidney cancer.

V is TRBV7-9 and J is TRBJ2-1, with 7 bases identical to TRBD2. CDR3 size: 15 residues. Per the germline V gene, CDR1 is SEHNR and CDR2 is FQNEAQ (reference sequence). V shed 5 bases and J 2 bases; nucleotides not matched to a gene: 6. CDR3 sequence reads: CASSPGGSPYNEQFF. In DNA, the CDR3 is TGTGCCAGCAGCCCGGGCGGGAGCCCCTACAATGAGCAGTTCTTC.

The rearrangement uses TRBV28 and TRBJ2-5; 8 nucleotides agree with TRBD2. The J call could be wrong; TRBJ2-7 is a better fit for the DNA end. This CDR3 is built from 13 residues. Germline CDR1 reads MDHEN; CDR2 reads SYDVKM. The CDR3 nucleotides read TGTGCCAGCCAGCGGGAGCAGACCTACGAGCAGTACTTC. Protein product: CASQREQTYEQYF.

The V and J genes are TRBV27 and TRBJ2-1; 13 bases are a match to TRBD2. With V trimmed by 5 bases and J by 6 bases, 16 bases remained unmatched. From germline, CDR1 is MNHEY and CDR2 SMNVEV (reference sequence). The CDR3 loop spans 19 amino acids. The CDR3 loop is CASSPRLAGGRVATNEQFF. CDR3 DNA sequence: TGTGCCAGCAGTCCAAGACTAGCGGGAGGCCGAGTAGCGACCAATGAGCAGTTCTTC.

This clone was observed once. The rearrangement joins TRBV19 to TRBJ2-5, with D possibly being TRBD1 (5 bases). CDR3 length: 16 residues. From germline, CDR1 is LNHDA and CDR2 SQIVND (reference sequence). Trimming pared 7 bases from V and 5 bases from J, leaving 23 bases between. CDR3 residues: CASTPRNGADMETQYF. The DNA of the CDR3 is TGTGCCAGTACTCCCCGGAATGGGGCAGATATGGAGACCCAGTACTTC.

Remarks on this clone: A read error may produce the germline difference seen at one junction end. The rearrangement links TRBV5-6 to TRBJ2-1; TRBD2 matches at 7 bases. There are 15 residues in the CDR3. Germline CDR1 SGHDT, CDR2 YYEEEE. The CDR3 region is CASSLWRESFNEQFF. DNA for the CDR3: TGTGCCAGCAGCTTGTGGCGGGAGTCCTTCAATGAGCAGTTCTTC.

The count of this clone is one. This sequence joins TRBV5-4 and TRBJ1-2; D gene uncertain. Germline loops: CDR1 SGHNT, CDR2 YYREEE (reference sequence). The CDR3 spans 13 residues. The V end was cut by 2 bases, the J end by 3 bases, with 8 bases between. Written as DNA, the CDR3 is TGTGCCAGCAGCTTCGGGGTACACTATGGCTACACCTTC. This codes for CASSFGVHYGYTF.

The chain uses TRBV5-1 and TRBJ1-5, with 9 bases aligning to TRBD1. This CDR3 spans 14 amino acids. V was clipped by 0 bases and J by 5 bases; unmatched bases: 0. Germline V gives CDR1 SGHRS, CDR2 YFSETQ. DNA of the CDR3: TGCGCCAGCAGCTTGGGGACAGGGGATCAGCCCCAGCATTTT. It is translated as CASSLGTGDQPQHF.

The V call is TRBV27, the J call TRBJ2-1, with D perhaps matching TRBD2 (6 bases). The CDR3 spans 13 residues. Trimming pared 6 bases from V and 5 bases from J, leaving 11 bases between. Germline assignment: CDR1 MNHEY and CDR2 SMNVEV (reference sequence). CDR3 bases: TGTGCCAGCAGCTATAGCGGAGACAATGAGCAGTTCTTC. Its protein is CASSYSGDNEQFF.

The chain uses TRBV18 and TRBJ2-5; perhaps TRBD1 as D (5 bases). This CDR3 has 15 amino acids. The germline V and J ends were trimmed by 0 bases and 1 base, with 9 bases remaining between them. Germline lookup yields CDR1 KGHSH and CDR2 LQKENI. The CDR3 DNA follows: TGTGCCAGCTCACCACCGGGGCAGGGCCAAGAGACCCAGTACTTC. Amino acid sequence: CASSPPGQGQETQYF.

This rearrangement joins TRBV6-5 to TRBJ1-2; 8 nucleotides line up with TRBD1. The germline V gene has CDR1 MNHEY and CDR2 SVGAGI. This CDR3 contains 14 residues. The trim removed 5 bases at V and 8 bases at J, leaving 10 bases unmatched. The CDR3 DNA reads as TGTGCCAGCAGTGAATGGGGGACAGGAGCCGGCTACACCTTC. As protein: CASSEWGTGAGYTF.

The chain carries TRBV6-6 and TRBJ1-2, with TRBD1 matching 7 bases. V was clipped by 7 bases and J by 7 bases; unmatched bases: 12. Per the germline V gene, CDR1 is MNHNY and CDR2 is SVGAGI (reference sequence). The CDR3 spans 14 residues. CDR3 sequence: CASNREDYRGGYTF. The CDR3 DNA reads as TGTGCCAGCAACCGAGAAGATTACAGGGGTGGCTACACCTTC.

V and J are TRBV7-9 and TRBJ2-7; maybe TRBD1 (5 bases). Germline V gene data show CDR1 as SEHNR and CDR2 as FQNEAQ (reference sequence). This CDR3 is built from 15 residues. Trimming took off 0 bases at V and 3 bases at J, with 12 bases between the two ends. The CDR3 spells CASSLALSGIYEQYF. In nucleotides, the CDR3 is TGTGCCAGCAGCTTAGCTCTATCAGGGATCTACGAGCAGTACTTC.

This clone was counted once. The CDR3 protein is CASSLGAGLSYEQYF. CDR3 nucleotides: TGCGCCAGCAGCTTGGGTGCAGGGTTAAGCTACGAGCAGTACTTC. The gene calls are TRBV5-1 and TRBJ2-7; tentative D call: TRBD1 (5 bases). Germline CDR1 and CDR2: SGHRS and YFSETQ. The CDR3 runs 15 residues. V was cut by 0 bases and J by 3 bases, with 13 bases left in between.

J is TRBJ1-1 and V is TRBV29-1; D remains unclear. Trimming stripped 4 bases from V and 7 bases from J, with 19 bases between. CDR3 length: 14 residues. The V gene's germline CDR1 is SQVTM and CDR2 ANQGSEA. The CDR3 here is CSVVRDPSGVEAFF. CDR3 nucleotide sequence: TGCAGCGTTGTACGTGACCCAAGTGGCGTTGAAGCTTTCTTT.

Concerning this clone: The junction and the germline gene differ at one end; a read error may be behind it. This rearrangement joins TRBV7-2 to TRBJ2-3; D gene ambiguous. Germline CDR1 SGHTA, CDR2 FQGNSA. The CDR3 is 15 amino acids. CDR3 nucleotide sequence: TGTGCCAGCAGCTTAGAAATCAGGTGGGCAGATACACAGTATTTT. It yields the protein CASSLEIRWADTQYF. Looking up the rest from reference TRBV7-2 and TRBJ2-3 gives the full variable domain: GAGVSQSPSNKVTEKGKDVELRCDPISGHTALYWYRQSLGQGLEFLIYFQGNSAPDKSGLPSDRFSAERTGGSVSTLTIQRTQQEDSAVYLCASSLEIRWADTQYFGPGTRLTVL.

The V call is TRBV6-5, the J call TRBJ2-7; 9 bases agree with TRBD2. V gave up 6 bases and J gave up 0 bases; unmatched junction bases: 6. The CDR3 consists of 15 residues. The germline V gene has CDR1 MNHEY and CDR2 SVGAGI. The CDR3 reads CASSRLADSSYEQYF. DNA of the CDR3: TGTGCCAGCAGCAGACTAGCGGATAGCTCCTACGAGCAGTACTTC.